These T cell receptor beta chains were read from a single sample in a study of blood T cell repertoires in COVID-19. Libraries were prepared by immunoSEQ multiplex PCR; TCRdb keeps only in-frame clonotypes and omits some of them. The sample consists of under 200,000 clones, 75% to 90% of them appearing once. The sequenced sample consisted of PBMCs or T cells enriched from blood (not recorded which). The receptors shown here come from a woman aged 55 to 70 who had recovered from COVID-19. Each CDR3 is given with its conserved first and last residue. D genes are given only for firm matches. The size field is filled for only some rows; it gives once, few, many or a size class.

>TRBV4-1|.|TRBJ2-1|16|TRBD2
TGCGCCAGCAGCGCTACTAGCGGGAGCTCCTACAATGAGCAGTTCTTC
CASSATSGSSYNEQFF
>TRBV5-1|.|TRBJ1-5|15|.
TGCGCCAGCAGCTTGGACGGGGATCCGGGTCAGCCCCAGCATTTT
CASSLDGDPGQPQHF
>TRBV19|.|TRBJ1-5|19|.
TGTGCCAGTAGTATCGGGAGGGTTAGGGCAAGGAGGGGCAATCAGCCCCAGCATTTT
CASSIGRVRARRGNQPQHF
>TRBV7-9|.|TRBJ2-5|12|.
TGTGCCAGCAGTCGACAGAGAGAGACCCAGTACTTC
CASSRQRETQYF
>TRBV10-2|.|TRBJ2-5|13|TRBD2
TGCGCCAGCAAGGGCGGGAGCGGAGAGACCCAGTACTTC
CASKGGSGETQYF
>TRBV18|.|TRBJ1-1|13|.
TGTGCCAGCTCACCGGCGACAGACACTGAAGCTTTCTTT
CASSPATDTEAFF
>TRBV19|.|TRBJ2-1|12|TRBD2
TGTGCCAGTGGGACTATGTACAATGAGCAGTTCTTC
CASGTMYNEQFF
>TRBV14|.|TRBJ1-2|13|.
TGTGCCAGCAGCCAAGGGACAACCTATGGCTACACCTTC
CASSQGTTYGYTF
>TRBV9|.|TRBJ2-3|16|TRBD2
TGTGCCAGCAGCGTTGGGCTAGCGGGTGGGGCAGATACGCAGTATTTT
CASSVGLAGGADTQYF
>TRBV6-2/TRBV6-3|.|TRBJ2-1|17|TRBD2
TGTGCCAGCAGTTACGGGGTCCTAGCGGGATGGGCCAATGAGCAGTTCTTC
CASSYGVLAGWANEQFF
>TRBV4-1|.|TRBJ2-7|15|.
TGCGCCAGCAGCCAAGAACAGTCGAGCTCCTACGAGCAGTACTTC
CASSQEQSSSYEQYF
>TRBV28|.|TRBJ1-5|16|.
TGTGCCAGCAGCGTCATCGGGCAGGGTGAGCGTCAGCCCCAGCATTTT
CASSVIGQGERQPQHF
>TRBV25-1|.|TRBJ2-1|14|TRBD2
TGTGCCAGCAGAAACGGGGGAGGGTACAATGAGCAGTTCTTC
CASRNGGGYNEQFF
>TRBV18|.|TRBJ2-1|13|.
TGTGCCAGCTCACCGTCTAGTGGGAGTGAGCAGTTCTTC
CASSPSSGSEQFF
>TRBV10-3|.|TRBJ1-2|15|TRBD1
TGTGCCATCAGTGGCCAGGGGGCGCGTGCGGATGGCTACACCTTC
CAISGQGARADGYTF
>TRBV9|once|TRBJ2-2|14|.
TGTGCCAGCAGCGTCCGAGGGAACACCGGGGAGCTGTTTTTT
CASSVRGNTGELFF
>TRBV3-1/TRBV3-2|once|TRBJ1-1|14|TRBD1
TGTGCCAGCAAGCAGACAGGGCGGAACACTGAAGCTTTCTTT
CASKQTGRNTEAFF
>TRBV19|.|TRBJ1-1|14|.
TGTGCCAGTACCCCCGGGGGTTACAGCACTGAAGCTTTCTTT
CASTPGGYSTEAFF
>TRBV11-2|.|TRBJ2-7|17|TRBD2
TGTGCCAGCAGCCAGACTAGCGGGGGGCAGAGCTCCTACGAGCAGTACTTC
CASSQTSGGQSSYEQYF
>TRBV6-2/TRBV6-3|.|TRBJ2-1|14|.
TGTGCCAGCAGTCCGGGACTTCACTACAATGAGCAGTTCTTC
CASSPGLHYNEQFF
>TRBV18|.|TRBJ2-2|14|TRBD1
TGTGCCAGCTCACAGGGACAGGGCACCGGGGAGCTGTTTTTT
CASSQGQGTGELFF
>TRBV18|.|TRBJ2-7|15|.
TGTGCCAGCTCACCAGGCGCAGGCAGCTCCTACGAGCAGTACTTC
CASSPGAGSSYEQYF
>TRBV30|.|TRBJ1-2|13|.
TGTGCCTGGAGTGCCCAGGGAGGCCGGGGCTACACCTTC
CAWSAQGGRGYTF
>TRBV27|once|TRBJ1-6|15|TRBD1
TGTGCCAGCAGTTTGGCGGACAGGGATTTTTCACCCCTCCACTTT
CASSLADRDFSPLHF
>TRBV25-1|.|TRBJ2-2|14|.
TGTGCCAGCAGTCGGCCAGGGGCCACCGGGGAGCTGTTTTTT
CASSRPGATGELFF
>TRBV20-1|.|TRBJ2-1|11|.
TGCAGTGCTACCCAGGGTCTCGAGCAGTTCTTC
CSATQGLEQFF
>TRBV25-1|.|TRBJ2-3|14|.
TGTGCCAGCAGTGAGGAGGGCATCACAGATACGCAGTATTTT
CASSEEGITDTQYF
>TRBV6-5|once|TRBJ2-3|13|.
TGTGCCAGCAGATCAGGGGATACAGATACGCAGTATTTT
CASRSGDTDTQYF